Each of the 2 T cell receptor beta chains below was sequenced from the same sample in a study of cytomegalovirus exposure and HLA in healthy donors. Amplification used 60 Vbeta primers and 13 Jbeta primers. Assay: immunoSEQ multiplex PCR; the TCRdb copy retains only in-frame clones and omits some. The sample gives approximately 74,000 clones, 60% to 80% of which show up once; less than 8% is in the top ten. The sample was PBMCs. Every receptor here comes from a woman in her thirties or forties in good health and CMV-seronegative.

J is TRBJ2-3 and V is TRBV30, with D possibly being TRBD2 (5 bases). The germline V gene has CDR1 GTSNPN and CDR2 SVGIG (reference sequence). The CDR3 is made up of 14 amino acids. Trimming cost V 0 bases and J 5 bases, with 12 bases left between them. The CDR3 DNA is TGTGCCTGGAGTGTTCTTGGACTTCTAGATACGCAGTATTTT. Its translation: CAWSVLGLLDTQYF.

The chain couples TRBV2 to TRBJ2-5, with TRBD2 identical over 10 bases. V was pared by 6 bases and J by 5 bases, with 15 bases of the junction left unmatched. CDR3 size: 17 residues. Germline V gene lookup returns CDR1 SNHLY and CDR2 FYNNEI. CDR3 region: CASRTVALAGEGETQYF. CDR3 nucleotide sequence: TGTGCCAGCAGGACCGTCGCGCTAGCGGGGGAGGGGGAGACCCAGTACTTC.